This T cell receptor (beta chain) emerged from a study of regulatory T cells in long-lasting Graves disease. Time point: newly diagnosed GD, antithyroid drugs for less than 3 months. Isolated PBMC RNA provided the starting material for the TCR library. Patients were from an endocrinology department in Xi'an, China. This clonotype was recorded at least ten times. Germline V CDR1 and CDR2: GTSNPN, SVGIG (reference sequence). V was cut by 1 base and J by 0 bases, with 7 bases left in between. The length of the CDR3 is 14 residues. Construction of the TCR beta libraries employed iRepertoire HTBI primers in conjunction with Arm-PCR of CDR3 regions. Original processing methods: Segment identification across samples yielded 62 TRBV and 13 to 15 TRBJ segments. TCRdb re-derived calls from the multiplex PCR reads in MiXCR, one entry per CDR3 protein. What appears here as the V and J calls and clone size reflects TCRdb's work, not the paper's. In the table there are about 430,000 distinct CDR3 sequences, about 15% of which are singletons.

A further study also used this sample, focusing on T cells in Graves' hyperthyroidism and ophthalmopathy. That investigation notes: Most expanded thyroid clonotypes above 0.001 also appeared in blood.

The receptor's source is a woman aged 40 to 50 with Graves disease. The V gene is TRBV30, the J gene TRBJ1-3; unclear D gene. Sequencing used peripheral blood mononuclear cells (PBMCs), obtained at new diagnosis, from a patient treated with antithyroid drugs. This CDR3 reads CAWSEGSSGNTIYF. CDR3 DNA sequence: TGTGCCTGGAGTGAGGGCAGCTCTGGAAACACCATATATTTT.